What follows are 11 T cell receptor beta chains derived from one specimen sequenced in a study of human T cells and chemical hapten exposure (dated by TCRdb to the early 2020s). The library was produced with RACE. TCRdb records NextSeq 500 as the sequencer. Using fastp trimming at Q25 and MiXCR clonotype assembly, TCRdb reanalyzed the public sequencing data and kept in-frame beta chains. Every entry covers one CDR3 protein and lists the most common genes and DNA from its rows. This sample is represented by 90,000 to 110,000 distinct CDR3 sequences; less than 35% of them were singletons. About 2.7% of the sample comes from the top ten. The time point label here, explained by the study, means: patch test 3, about 24 weeks after DPC sensitization. The treatment or condition label corresponds to: therapeutic diphenylcyclopropenone sensitization with weekly scalp DPC. Sequencing used whole blood, obtained in connection with sensitization to the hapten diphenylcyclopropenone (DPC). The origin of the receptors is a man aged 35-49 years with alopecia areata. Some clones in this sample may be carry-over from other donors' samples.

This chain links TRBV5-6 with TRBJ2-7; 9 positions match TRBD1. The CDR3 is made up of 15 amino acids. The J segment lost 9 bases and the V segment lost 4 bases, leaving 14 bases of the junction unmatched. The germline gives CDR1 SGHDT, CDR2 YYEEEE. CDR3 sequence reads: CASSTAQGATSRQYV. The DNA for the CDR3 is TGTGCCAGCAGCACAGCACAGGGGGCTACTTCAAGGCAGTACGTC.

V usage is TRBV20-1 and J usage is TRBJ2-3; TRBD1 might be the D (6 bases). Trimming took off 3 bases at V and 4 bases at J, with 14 bases between the two ends. The V gene's germline CDR1 is DFQATT and CDR2 SNEGSKA (reference sequence). The CDR3 extends over 14 amino acids. Here the CDR3 DNA reads TGCAGTGCTAGTCACAGGGTCAACCCAGATACGCAGTATTTT. Its protein product is CSASHRVNPDTQYF.

The chain recombines TRBV9 with TRBJ2-5; 10 bases are a match to TRBD2. The J segment lost 4 bases and the V segment lost 3 bases, leaving 27 bases of the junction unmatched. This CDR3 comprises 22 residues. Germline loops: CDR1 SGDLS, CDR2 YYNGEE. CDR3 sequence (DNA): TGTGCCAGCAGCGCACGCGCGGCAGGTTTCGGGGCTTGGCTAGCGGGGGTAGAGACCCAGTACTTC. It encodes CASSARAAGFGAWLAGVETQYF.

The genes are TRBV2 and TRBJ1-3; D might be TRBD1 (5 bases). V was cut by 2 bases and J by 1 base, with 9 bases left in between. The CDR3 totals 15 residues. The germline V gene has CDR1 SNHLY and CDR2 FYNNEI. The CDR3 reads CASSENGQSGNTIYF. DNA for the CDR3: TGTGCCAGCAGTGAAAACGGACAATCTGGAAACACCATATATTTT.

The genes are TRBV3-1 and TRBJ2-2; weak D call: TRBD1 (6 bases). In germline, CDR1 is LGHDT, CDR2 YNNKEL (reference sequence). The CDR3 covers 15 residues. V shed 0 bases and J shed 4 bases, with 9 bases lying between them. CDR3 sequence: CASSQDWTVTGELFF. The CDR3 DNA sequence: TGTGCCAGCAGCCAAGATTGGACAGTCACCGGGGAGCTGTTTTTT.

The chain joins TRBV12-3 or TRBV12-4 to TRBJ1-3; D possibly corresponds to TRBD1 (5 bases). V dropped 11 bases and J dropped 0 bases, with 14 bases sitting between them. The CDR3 is 14 amino acids. The CDR3 DNA reads as TGTGCCCAGGGTGGAGGCATCTCTGGAAACACCATATATTTT. Its protein is CAQGGGISGNTIYF.

The chain has TRBV29-1 and TRBJ2-5; perhaps TRBD1 as D (7 bases). The CDR3 length is 13 residues. V was cut by 6 bases and J by 5 bases, with 16 bases left in between. The V gene's germline CDR1 is SQVTM and CDR2 ANQGSEA. CDR3 in DNA: TGCAGCGTCAAAGAGGGGGCGGGGGAGACCCAGTACTTC. This encodes CSVKEGAGETQYF.

This clonotype has more than one count but fewer than ten. The chain combines TRBV27 with TRBJ2-5; no clear D. Germline V gene sequence: CDR1 MNHEY, CDR2 SMNVEV (reference sequence). The length of the CDR3 is 11 residues. Trimming took off 9 bases at V and 4 bases at J, with 9 bases between the two ends. The CDR3 protein is CASRRGETQYF. CDR3 coding DNA: TGTGCCAGTCGAAGAGGAGAGACCCAGTACTTC.

This clonotype was counted only a few times. The CDR3 loop reads CASSSATGNEQFF. The DNA for the CDR3 is TGCGCCAGCAGCTCCGCGACAGGGAATGAGCAGTTCTTC. V gene TRBV5-1 combines with J gene TRBJ2-1, with 7 bases fitting TRBD1. V dropped 3 bases and J dropped 7; count of bases not matched to a gene: 4. This CDR3 has 13 amino acids. Germline CDR1 is SGHRS and CDR2 is YFSETQ.

The rearrangement links TRBV7-8 to TRBJ1-5; no clear D gene. The germline V gene has CDR1 SGHVS and CDR2 FQNEAQ. The length of the CDR3 is 13 residues. V was clipped by 5 bases and J by 1 base, with 6 bases between them. CDR3 loop: CASSQYSNQPQHF. CDR3 nucleotide sequence: TGTGCCAGCAGCCAGTACAGCAATCAGCCCCAGCATTTT.

V is TRBV28 and J is TRBJ2-3; 7 bases agree with TRBD2. CDR1 and CDR2 (germline): MDHEN, SYDVKM. The CDR3 runs 17 residues. Trimming removed 7 bases from V and 4 bases from J; junction bases left unmatched: 17. CDR3 DNA sequence: TGTGCCAGCACTTCTCCGAGTGGCGGGAGTATCTCAGATACGCAGTATTTT. Translating it yields CASTSPSGGSISDTQYF.